In its sample, the clone carrying this T cell receptor (beta chain) was seen a few times. As yet, its antigen is unknown. The assay that was used to sequence DNA from cultured CD4+ T cells was the Oncomine TCR Beta short-read assay. CD4+ T cells were cultured, and genomic DNA was extracted from them. MiXCR was run by TCRdb on the PCR reads, yielding one entry per CDR3 protein. The sample includes over 15,000 distinct CDR3 sequences, roughly 52% of them seen just once. The data belong to a study of vaccination and CD4 T cells after COVID-19. Per germline, CDR1 MDHEN and CDR2 SYDVKM. The CDR3 runs 13 residues. J gave up 11 bases and V 3 bases, and 9 bases lay outside the gene matches. Treatment defined: approximately nine-day PBMC culture with coronavirus spike peptide pools or control peptides (ViraFEST assay).

V is TRBV28 and J is TRBJ1-1; 7 bases match TRBD1. The material was CD4+ T cells from blood, cultured in vitro, obtained before SARS-CoV-2 vaccination. The receptor was isolated from a human donor who had recovered from COVID-19. This CDR3 reads CASSFEGARRAFF. CDR3 DNA sequence: TGTGCCAGCAGTTTTGAGGGGGCGCGCCGGGCTTTCTTT. Using reference TRBV28 and TRBJ1-1 for the parts outside the CDR3, the full variable domain is DVKVTQSSRYLVKRTGEKVFLECVQDMDHENMFWYRQDPGLGLRLIYFSYDVKMKEKGDIPEGYSVSREKKERFSLILESASTNQTSMYLCASSFEGARRAFFGQGTRLTVV.